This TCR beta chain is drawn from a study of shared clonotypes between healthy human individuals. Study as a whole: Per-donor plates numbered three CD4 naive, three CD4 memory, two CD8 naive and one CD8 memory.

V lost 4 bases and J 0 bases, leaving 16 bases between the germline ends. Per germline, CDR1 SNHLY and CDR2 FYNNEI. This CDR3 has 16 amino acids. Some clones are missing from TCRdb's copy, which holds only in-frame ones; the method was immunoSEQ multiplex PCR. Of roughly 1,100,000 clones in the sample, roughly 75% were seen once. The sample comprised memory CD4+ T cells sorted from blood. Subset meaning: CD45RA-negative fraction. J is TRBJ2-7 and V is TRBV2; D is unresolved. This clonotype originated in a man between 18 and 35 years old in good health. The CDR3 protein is CASSGGRSLYSYEQYF. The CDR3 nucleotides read TGTGCCAGCAGTGGTGGGCGGTCACTGTACTCCTACGAGCAGTACTTC.